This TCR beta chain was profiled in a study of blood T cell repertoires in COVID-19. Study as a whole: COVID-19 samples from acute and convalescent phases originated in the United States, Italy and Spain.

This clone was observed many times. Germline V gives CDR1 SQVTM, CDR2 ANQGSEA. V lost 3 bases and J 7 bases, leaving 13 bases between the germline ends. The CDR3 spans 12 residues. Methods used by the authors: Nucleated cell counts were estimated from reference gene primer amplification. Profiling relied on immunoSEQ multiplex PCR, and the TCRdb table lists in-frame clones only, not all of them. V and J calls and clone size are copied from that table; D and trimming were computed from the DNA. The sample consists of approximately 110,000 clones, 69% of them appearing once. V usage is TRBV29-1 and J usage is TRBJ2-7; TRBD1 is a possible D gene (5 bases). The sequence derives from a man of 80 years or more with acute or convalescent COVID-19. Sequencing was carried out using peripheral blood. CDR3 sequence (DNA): TGCAGCGTTGATGGGCAGGGTGGAGAGCAGTACTTC. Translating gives CSVDGQGGEQYF.